Here is one TCR beta chain with its context. The antigen remains undetermined. Breast cancer patients provided tissue from their axillary draining lymph nodes. One entry per CDR3 protein, called by TCRdb with MiXCR from the multiplex PCR reads. The table lists 200,000 or so distinct CDR3 sequences, approximately 31% of them singletons. This sample was included in a study of breast tumors, draining lymph nodes, adjacent tissues. Study conclusions and caveats: Tumors had less TCR diversity than lymph nodes, more than nontumor tissue. That most tumor T cells come from lymph nodes remained unproven. Luminal-like breast cancer showed significantly greater tumor-nontumor repertoire similarity than basal-like breast cancer did.

This receptor was taken from a female donor with breast cancer. Some clones in this sample may be carry-over from other donors' samples. Sequencing input: axillary lymph node tissue.

The CDR3 reads CASSFPRGQGTGELFF. The CDR3, as DNA: TGTGCCAGCAGTTTCCCGAGAGGACAGGGCACCGGGGAGCTGTTTTTT. J is TRBJ2-2 and V is TRBV28, with TRBD1 identical over 8 bases. V gave up 3 bases and J gave up 4 bases; unmatched junction bases: 7. Germline values: CDR1 MDHEN, CDR2 SYDVKM. The CDR3 runs 16 residues.